A single sample gave rise to the 13 T cell receptor beta chains below, sequenced in a study of human T cells and chemical hapten exposure. Time point of the sample: patch test 2, 6 weeks after DPC sensitization. The treatment: therapeutic diphenylcyclopropenone sensitization with weekly scalp DPC. Using its own MiXCR run on the RACE reads, TCRdb lists one record per CDR3 protein. Here the sample spans about 82,000 distinct CDR3 sequences, about 6.6% being singletons. Sequencing used whole blood, obtained in connection with sensitization to the hapten diphenylcyclopropenone (DPC). These receptors originate from a woman aged 25 to 45 with alopecia areata. Some clones in this sample may be carry-over from other donors' samples.

This clonotype was observed at least ten times. The chain carries TRBV5-1 and TRBJ1-1; TRBD1 might be the D (5 bases). Looked up from germline, CDR1 is SGHRS and CDR2 is YFSETQ. V lost 5 bases and J lost 6, with 20 bases in between. The CDR3 contains 15 residues. In DNA form, the CDR3 reads TGCGCCAGCAGTTTAAACGTCTATCGGGGGGCTGAAGCTTTCTTT. This encodes CASSLNVYRGAEAFF. Supplemented by reference TRBV5-1 and TRBJ1-1, the full variable domain reads KAGVTQTPRYLIKTRGQQVTLSCSPISGHRSVSWYQQTPGQGLQFLFEYFSETQRNKGNFPGRFSGRQFSNSRSEMNVSTLELGDSALYLCASSLNVYRGAEAFFGQGTRLTVV.

This clonotype was counted many times. V is TRBV7-9 and J is TRBJ2-1; D is perhaps TRBD1 or TRBD2 (5 bases each). The CDR3 length is 13 residues. Germline CDR1 reads SEHNR; CDR2 reads FQNEAQ (reference sequence). Trimming shortened V by 3 bases and J by 9 bases, and 12 bases separated the two germline ends. The DNA of the CDR3 is TGTGCCAGCAGCTTCTTAGGGACCACTGAGCAGTTCTTC. Its translation is CASSFLGTTEQFF.

In nucleotides, the CDR3 is TGTGCCAGCAGCTTACCGGCCCCGGGACAGACTGACTCCACTTCCTACAATGAGCAGTTCTTC. Amino acid sequence: CASSLPAPGQTDSTSYNEQFF. This chain joins TRBV7-8 and TRBJ2-1, with 7 bases matching TRBD1. Germline-derived CDR1 and CDR2 are SGHVS and FQNEAQ. The V gene end was trimmed by 2 bases and the J gene end by 1 base; junction bases not matched to a gene: 20. CDR3 length: 21 residues.

This clonotype was found a few times. CDR3: CASSQTEHQPQHF. The CDR3 nucleotides read TGTGCCAGCAGCCAGACAGAACATCAGCCCCAGCATTTT. The chain recombines TRBV7-9 with TRBJ1-5; perhaps TRBD1 as D (5 bases). The CDR3 contains 13 residues. Germline V gene sequence: CDR1 SEHNR, CDR2 FQNEAQ (reference sequence). With 5 bases removed from V and 5 bases from J, the gap between germline ends came to 10 bases.

This clonotype was observed a few times. This sequence joins TRBV20-1 and TRBJ2-7; the match to TRBD2 covers 11 bases. This CDR3 region has 17 residues. The junction had 18 bases not matched to a gene; V was cut back by 4 bases and J by 7 bases. Germline V lookup: CDR1 DFQATT, CDR2 SNEGSKA (reference sequence). In nucleotides, the CDR3 is TGCAGTGCTACCGCCCCCTTCTTAGCGGGGGGGCGGTGGGAGCAGTACTTC. It translates to CSATAPFLAGGRWEQYF.

This clonotype was counted a few times. J is TRBJ1-5 and V is TRBV5-1; D is ambiguous. Per germline, CDR1 SGHRS and CDR2 YFSETQ. V was shortened by 4 bases and J by 0 bases, with 11 bases between the two germline ends. The CDR3 sequence is 15 residues long. CDR3 region: CASSIGGNSNQPQHF. As DNA, the CDR3 is TGCGCCAGCAGCATCGGCGGAAATAGCAATCAGCCCCAGCATTTT. The full variable domain, with the rest looked up from reference TRBV5-1 and TRBJ1-5, is KAGVTQTPRYLIKTRGQQVTLSCSPISGHRSVSWYQQTPGQGLQFLFEYFSETQRNKGNFPGRFSGRQFSNSRSEMNVSTLELGDSALYLCASSIGGNSNQPQHFGDGTRLSIL.

This clonotype was seen a handful of times. The chain couples TRBV6-6 to TRBJ1-5; D may be TRBD1 (6 bases). Germline CDR1 MNHNY, CDR2 SVGAGI (reference sequence). Deletions cut 2 bases from V and 6 bases from J, with 20 bases between. The CDR3 loop spans 17 amino acids. The CDR3 protein is CASSYDQWGGAGQPQHF. Written as DNA, the CDR3 is TGTGCCAGCAGTTACGATCAGTGGGGGGGCGCGGGTCAGCCCCAGCATTTT.

This clonotype was seen only a few times. This sequence joins TRBV20-1 and TRBJ1-6, with 8 bases matching TRBD1. The CDR3 sequence is 15 residues long. V was clipped by 4 bases and J by 8 bases; unmatched bases: 10. CDR1 DFQATT and CDR2 SNEGSKA come from the germline V gene (reference sequence). DNA of the CDR3: TGCAGTGCTAAACCCAATCAGGGGGCTTATTCACCCCTCCACTTT. Residues: CSAKPNQGAYSPLHF.

This clonotype was observed a handful of times. The V and J genes are TRBV7-2 and TRBJ1-2; weak D call: TRBD1 (6 bases). V dropped 4 bases and J dropped 2 bases, with 17 bases sitting between them. Germline V CDR1 and CDR2: SGHTA, FQGNSA. This CDR3 spans 16 amino acids. This chain's CDR3 is CASSSQPGQSNYGYTF. CDR3 in DNA: TGTGCCAGCAGCTCGCAACCGGGACAATCCAACTATGGCTACACCTTC. The whole variable domain, filled in from reference TRBV7-2 and TRBJ1-2, reads GAGVSQSPSNKVTEKGKDVELRCDPISGHTALYWYRQSLGQGLEFLIYFQGNSAPDKSGLPSDRFSAERTGGSVSTLTIQRTQQEDSAVYLCASSSQPGQSNYGYTFGSGTRLTVV.

This clonotype has at least ten counts. The rearrangement links TRBV6-5 to TRBJ1-1; TRBD1 aligns across 9 bases. Germline V gene lookup returns CDR1 MNHEY and CDR2 SVGAGI. The J segment lost 14 bases and the V segment lost 2 bases, leaving 9 bases of the junction unmatched. This CDR3 is 13 amino acids long. In nucleotides, the CDR3 is TGTGCCAGCAGTTACCCAGGGACAGGGCGTACGTTCTTT. It encodes CASSYPGTGRTFF.

This clonotype was counted ten times or more. J is TRBJ2-1 and V is TRBV20-1, with 8 bases aligning to TRBD2. This CDR3 region has 15 residues. Per the germline V gene, CDR1 is DFQATT and CDR2 is SNEGSKA (reference sequence). V lost 0 bases and J lost 7; bases outside the gene matches: 8. The CDR3 is CSARDRRGAGNEQFF. As DNA, the CDR3 is TGCAGTGCTAGAGATCGGCGGGGGGCCGGAAATGAGCAGTTCTTC.

This clonotype was seen many times. This sequence joins TRBV9 and TRBJ2-7, with 8 bases matching TRBD2. CDR1 SGDLS and CDR2 YYNGEE come from the germline V gene. The ends lost 0 bases at V and 2 bases at J; junction bases unmatched: 4. This CDR3 spans 15 amino acids. The CDR3 sequence: CASSVGSGSPYEQYF. The CDR3 DNA reads as TGTGCCAGCAGCGTAGGGAGCGGGAGCCCCTACGAGCAGTACTTC.

Only a few counts were recorded for this clonotype. V is TRBV30 and J is TRBJ1-5, with D unclear. With 0 bases removed from V and 6 bases from J, the gap between germline ends came to 6 bases. Germline values: CDR1 GTSNPN, CDR2 SVGIG (reference sequence). The CDR3 length is 12 residues. The CDR3 loop is CAWSVGPQPQHF. The DNA for the CDR3 is TGTGCCTGGAGTGTTGGGCCTCAGCCCCAGCATTTT.